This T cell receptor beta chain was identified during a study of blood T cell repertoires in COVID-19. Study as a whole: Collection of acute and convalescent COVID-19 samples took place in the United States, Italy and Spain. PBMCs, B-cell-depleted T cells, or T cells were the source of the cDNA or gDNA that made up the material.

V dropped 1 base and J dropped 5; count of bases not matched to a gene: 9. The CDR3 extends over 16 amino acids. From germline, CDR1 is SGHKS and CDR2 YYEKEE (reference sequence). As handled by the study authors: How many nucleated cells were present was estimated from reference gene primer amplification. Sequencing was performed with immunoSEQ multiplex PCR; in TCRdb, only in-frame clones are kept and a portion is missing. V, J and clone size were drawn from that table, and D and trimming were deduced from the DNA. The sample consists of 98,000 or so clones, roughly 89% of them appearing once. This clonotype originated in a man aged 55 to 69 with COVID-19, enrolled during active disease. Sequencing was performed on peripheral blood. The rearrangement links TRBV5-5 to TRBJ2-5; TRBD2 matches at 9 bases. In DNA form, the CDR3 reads TGTGCCAGCAGCTTGCCCAGCGGGAGGTTTCGGGAGACCCAGTACTTC. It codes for CASSLPSGRFRETQYF.